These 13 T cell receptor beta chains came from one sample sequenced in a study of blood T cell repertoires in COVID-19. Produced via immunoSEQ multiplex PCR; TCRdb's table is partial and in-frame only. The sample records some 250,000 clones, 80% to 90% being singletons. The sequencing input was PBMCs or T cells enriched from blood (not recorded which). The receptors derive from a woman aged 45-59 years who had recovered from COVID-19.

The CDR3 here is CASSQTSVNTGELFF. The CDR3 DNA sequence: TGTGCCTCCTCACAGACTAGCGTAAACACCGGGGAGCTGTTTTTT. The chain recombines TRBV10-3 with TRBJ2-2; 8 nucleotides align to TRBD2. The CDR3 extends over 15 amino acids. Germline loops: CDR1 ENHRY, CDR2 SYGVKD. The V segment lost 11 bases and the J segment 2 bases; nucleotides outside the gene matches: 10.

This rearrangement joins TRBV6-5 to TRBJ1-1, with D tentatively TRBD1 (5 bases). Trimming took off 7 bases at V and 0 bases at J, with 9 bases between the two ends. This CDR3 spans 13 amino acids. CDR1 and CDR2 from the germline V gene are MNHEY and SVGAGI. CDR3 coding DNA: TGTGCCAGCACCCAGACAGTGAACACTGAAGCTTTCTTT. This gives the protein CASTQTVNTEAFF.

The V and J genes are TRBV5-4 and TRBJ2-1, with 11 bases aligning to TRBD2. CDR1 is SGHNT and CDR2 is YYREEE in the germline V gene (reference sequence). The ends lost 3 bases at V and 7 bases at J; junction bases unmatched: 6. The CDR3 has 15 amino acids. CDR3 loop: CASSSTSGKWNEQFF. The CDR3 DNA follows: TGTGCCAGCAGCTCGACTAGCGGGAAGTGGAATGAGCAGTTCTTC.

Here the CDR3 reads CASSLGSGVPYEQYF. The CDR3 DNA reads as TGTGCCAGCAGTTTAGGTTCAGGGGTTCCCTACGAGCAGTACTTC. V gene TRBV28 combines with J gene TRBJ2-7; maybe TRBD1 (6 bases). Germline-derived CDR1 and CDR2 are MDHEN and SYDVKM. There are 15 residues in the CDR3. Trimming pared 2 bases from V and 2 bases from J, leaving 13 bases between.

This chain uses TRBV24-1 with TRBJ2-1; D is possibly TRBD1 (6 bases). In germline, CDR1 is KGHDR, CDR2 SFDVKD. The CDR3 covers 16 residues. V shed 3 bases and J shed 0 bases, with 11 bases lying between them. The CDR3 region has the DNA TGTGCCACCAGTGATAGGACAGCCTTCTCCTACAATGAGCAGTTCTTC. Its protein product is CATSDRTAFSYNEQFF.

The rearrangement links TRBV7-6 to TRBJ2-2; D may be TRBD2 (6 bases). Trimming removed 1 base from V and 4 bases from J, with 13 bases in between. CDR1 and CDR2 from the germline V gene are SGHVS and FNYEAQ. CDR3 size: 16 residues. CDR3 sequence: CASSLGLATVTGELFF. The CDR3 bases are TGTGCCAGCAGCTTAGGGCTAGCGACGGTCACCGGGGAGCTGTTTTTT. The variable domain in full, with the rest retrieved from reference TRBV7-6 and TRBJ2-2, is GAGVSQSPRYKVTKRGQDVALRCDPISGHVSLYWYRQALGQGPEFLTYFNYEAQQDKSGLPNDRFSAERPEGSISTLTIQRTEQRDSAMYRCASSLGLATVTGELFFGEGSRLTVL.

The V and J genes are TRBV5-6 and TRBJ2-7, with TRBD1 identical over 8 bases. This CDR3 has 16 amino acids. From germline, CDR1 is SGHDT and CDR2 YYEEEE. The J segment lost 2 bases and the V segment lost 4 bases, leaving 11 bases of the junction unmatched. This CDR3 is CASSPTGQGTTYEQYF. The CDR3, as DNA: TGTGCCAGCAGCCCCACTGGACAGGGCACTACCTACGAGCAGTACTTC.

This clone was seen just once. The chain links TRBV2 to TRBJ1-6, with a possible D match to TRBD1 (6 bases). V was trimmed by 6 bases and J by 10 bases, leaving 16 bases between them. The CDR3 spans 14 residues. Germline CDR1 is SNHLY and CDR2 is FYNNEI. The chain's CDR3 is CASRPRGTVSPLHF. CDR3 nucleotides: TGTGCCAGCAGGCCCAGGGGTACGGTGTCACCCCTCCACTTT.

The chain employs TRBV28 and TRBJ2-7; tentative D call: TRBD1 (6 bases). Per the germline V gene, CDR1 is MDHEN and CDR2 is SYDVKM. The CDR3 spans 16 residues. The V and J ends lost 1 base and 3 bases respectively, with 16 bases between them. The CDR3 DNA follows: TGTGCCAGCAGTTTATCCGGGACACTTAGCATCTACGAGCAGTACTTC. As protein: CASSLSGTLSIYEQYF.

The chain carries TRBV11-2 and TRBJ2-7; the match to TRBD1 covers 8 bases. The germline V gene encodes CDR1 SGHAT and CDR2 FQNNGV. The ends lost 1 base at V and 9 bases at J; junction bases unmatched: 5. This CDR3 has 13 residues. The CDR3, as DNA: TGTGCCAGCAGCTTAGTGGCCAGGGGGCTGCAGTACTTC. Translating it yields CASSLVARGLQYF.

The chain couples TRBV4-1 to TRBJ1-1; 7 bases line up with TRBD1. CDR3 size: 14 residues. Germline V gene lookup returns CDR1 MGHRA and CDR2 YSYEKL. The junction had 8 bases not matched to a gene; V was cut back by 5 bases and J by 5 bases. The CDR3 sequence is CASSRDRVGTEAFF. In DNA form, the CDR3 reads TGCGCCAGCAGCAGAGACAGGGTAGGAACTGAAGCTTTCTTT.

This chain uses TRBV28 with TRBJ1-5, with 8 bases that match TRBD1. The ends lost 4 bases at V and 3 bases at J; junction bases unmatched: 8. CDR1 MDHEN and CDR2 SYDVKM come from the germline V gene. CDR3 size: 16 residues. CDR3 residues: CASSSPPGGSNQPQHF. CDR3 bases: TGTGCCAGCAGTTCCCCCCCAGGGGGCTCCAATCAGCCCCAGCATTTT.

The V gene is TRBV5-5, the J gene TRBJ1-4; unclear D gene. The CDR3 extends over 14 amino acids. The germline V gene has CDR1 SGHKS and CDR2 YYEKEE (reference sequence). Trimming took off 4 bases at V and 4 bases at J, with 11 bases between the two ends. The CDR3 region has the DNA TGTGCCAGCAGCCCTCCAGGTCTTAATGAAAAACTGTTTTTT. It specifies CASSPPGLNEKLFF.